The rows below give T cell receptor beta chains drawn from one sample of a study of blood T cell repertoires in COVID-19. TCRdb's table, derived via immunoSEQ multiplex PCR, lists solely in-frame clones and lacks some. The table shows roughly 280,000 clones, with around 86% occurring only once. What was sequenced was peripheral blood. The receptor set was obtained from a man over 45 with acute or convalescent COVID-19. Each CDR3 is given with its conserved first and last residue. The order of the fields is J gene, clone size, V gene, D gene, CDR3 protein, CDR3 DNA. A D gene is named only where the DNA matches it firmly. Clone sizes are given selectively: once, few, many, or a class where the clone is expanded.

j_call: TRBJ1-1
clone_size: NA
v_call: TRBV11-2
d_call: TRBD1
cdr3_aa: CASSSSLGQEAFF
cdr3_nt: TGTGCCAGCAGCTCGAGTCTGGGACAGGAAGCTTTCTTT

j_call: TRBJ1-2
clone_size: once
v_call: TRBV7-9
d_call: TRBD1
cdr3_aa: CASSPGGGNYGYTF
cdr3_nt: TGTGCCAGCAGCCCAGGGGGTGGTAACTATGGCTACACCTTC

j_call: TRBJ2-7
clone_size: NA
v_call: TRBV29-1
d_call: TRBD2
cdr3_aa: CSVEGLAGITYEQYF
cdr3_nt: TGCAGCGTTGAAGGACTAGCGGGGATAACCTACGAGCAGTACTTC

j_call: TRBJ1-1
clone_size: NA
v_call: TRBV10-3
d_call: NA
cdr3_aa: CAISEGGDPNTEAFF
cdr3_nt: TGTGCCATCAGTGAAGGGGGTGACCCGAACACTGAAGCTTTCTTT

j_call: TRBJ1-5
clone_size: NA
v_call: TRBV10-3
d_call: NA
cdr3_aa: CAISESRLPNQPQHF
cdr3_nt: TGTGCCATCAGTGAGTCGAGGTTACCCAATCAGCCCCAGCATTTT

j_call: TRBJ1-6
clone_size: NA
v_call: TRBV5-1
d_call: TRBD1
cdr3_aa: CASSLRDRGQSPLHF
cdr3_nt: TGCGCCAGCAGCTTGAGGGACAGGGGGCAATCACCCCTCCACTTT

j_call: TRBJ2-2
clone_size: NA
v_call: TRBV3-1/TRBV3-2
d_call: NA
cdr3_aa: CASSPRAGELFF
cdr3_nt: TGTGCCAGCAGCCCCAGGGCCGGGGAGCTGTTTTTT

j_call: TRBJ2-3
clone_size: NA
v_call: TRBV10-1
d_call: NA
cdr3_aa: CASSESSGALVDTQYF
cdr3_nt: TGCGCCAGCAGTGAGTCGTCAGGGGCCCTTGTAGATACGCAGTATTTT

j_call: TRBJ1-1
clone_size: NA
v_call: TRBV3-1/TRBV3-2
d_call: TRBD1
cdr3_aa: CASSRGQANTEAFF
cdr3_nt: TGTGCCAGCAGCCGCGGACAGGCCAACACTGAAGCTTTCTTT

j_call: TRBJ2-3
clone_size: NA
v_call: TRBV30
d_call: NA
cdr3_aa: CAWRLDYRSTDTQYF
cdr3_nt: TGTGCCTGGAGACTGGACTACCGTAGCACAGATACGCAGTATTTT

j_call: TRBJ2-3
clone_size: NA
v_call: TRBV5-8
d_call: NA
cdr3_aa: CASSAQGIGTDTQYF
cdr3_nt: TGTGCCAGCAGCGCCCAGGGGATCGGGACAGATACGCAGTATTTT

j_call: TRBJ1-2
clone_size: NA
v_call: TRBV27
d_call: NA
cdr3_aa: CASSLSTDHGYTF
cdr3_nt: TGTGCCAGCAGTTTATCGACAGACCATGGCTACACCTTC

j_call: TRBJ2-5
clone_size: once
v_call: TRBV19
d_call: NA
cdr3_aa: CASTPRIGGTQETQYF
cdr3_nt: TGTGCCAGTACCCCACGGATAGGTGGGACTCAAGAGACCCAGTACTTC

j_call: TRBJ1-2
clone_size: once
v_call: TRBV30
d_call: TRBD1
cdr3_aa: CAWSPMDRGGGYTF
cdr3_nt: TGTGCCTGGAGTCCCATGGACAGGGGGGGAGGCTACACCTTC

j_call: TRBJ2-7
clone_size: medium-sized
v_call: TRBV19
d_call: NA
cdr3_aa: CASSLAAGEQYF
cdr3_nt: TGTGCCAGTAGTTTGGCGGCGGGGGAGCAGTACTTC

j_call: TRBJ1-4
clone_size: once
v_call: TRBV5-4
d_call: NA
cdr3_aa: CASSAEIRGKKLFF
cdr3_nt: TGTGCCAGCAGCGCCGAAATTAGGGGGAAAAAACTGTTTTTT

j_call: TRBJ2-7
clone_size: NA
v_call: TRBV30
d_call: NA
cdr3_aa: CAWSWDNEQYF
cdr3_nt: TGTGCCTGGAGTTGGGACAACGAGCAGTACTTC

j_call: TRBJ2-3
clone_size: once
v_call: TRBV5-1
d_call: TRBD1
cdr3_aa: CASSIQGWTDTQYF
cdr3_nt: TGCGCCAGCAGCATACAGGGGTGGACAGATACGCAGTATTTT

j_call: TRBJ2-1
clone_size: NA
v_call: TRBV7-8
d_call: TRBD2
cdr3_aa: CASSEVPGLAGVEQFF
cdr3_nt: TGTGCCAGCAGCGAAGTCCCGGGACTAGCGGGAGTTGAGCAGTTCTTC

j_call: TRBJ2-2
clone_size: few
v_call: TRBV10-2
d_call: NA
cdr3_aa: CASSEVGGSNTGELFF
cdr3_nt: TGCGCCAGCAGTGAAGTGGGGGGATCGAACACCGGGGAGCTGTTTTTT

j_call: TRBJ2-2
clone_size: NA
v_call: TRBV29-1
d_call: TRBD1
cdr3_aa: CSVDRTNTGELFF
cdr3_nt: TGCAGCGTGGACAGGACGAACACCGGGGAGCTGTTTTTT

j_call: TRBJ1-1
clone_size: NA
v_call: TRBV7-9
d_call: NA
cdr3_aa: CASSSALEGFF
cdr3_nt: TGTGCCAGCAGCTCGGCCTTAGAGGGTTTCTTT

j_call: TRBJ1-6
clone_size: NA
v_call: TRBV27
d_call: TRBD1
cdr3_aa: CASSLTGAGNSPLHF
cdr3_nt: TGTGCCAGCAGTCTCACAGGGGCGGGGAATTCACCCCTCCACTTT

j_call: TRBJ2-3
clone_size: NA
v_call: TRBV30
d_call: TRBD2
cdr3_aa: CAWSPGTSGDTQYF
cdr3_nt: TGTGCCTGGAGTCCCGGGACTAGCGGAGATACGCAGTATTTT

j_call: TRBJ2-1
clone_size: NA
v_call: TRBV7-3
d_call: TRBD2
cdr3_aa: CASSLNRLAGVSSYNEQFF
cdr3_nt: TGTGCCAGCAGCTTAAATAGGCTAGCGGGGGTGAGCTCCTACAATGAGCAGTTCTTC

j_call: TRBJ2-7
clone_size: NA
v_call: TRBV9
d_call: NA
cdr3_aa: CASSVDGGIFPYEQYF
cdr3_nt: TGTGCCAGCAGCGTAGATGGCGGAATCTTCCCCTACGAGCAGTACTTC

j_call: TRBJ1-5
clone_size: NA
v_call: TRBV6-6
d_call: NA
cdr3_aa: CASSYRQINQPQHF
cdr3_nt: TGTGCCAGCAGTTACAGACAGATTAATCAGCCCCAGCATTTT

j_call: TRBJ1-1
clone_size: NA
v_call: TRBV6-5
d_call: NA
cdr3_aa: CASSYSHGSAEAFF
cdr3_nt: TGTGCCAGCAGTTACTCCCACGGGTCCGCTGAAGCTTTCTTT

j_call: TRBJ2-7
clone_size: NA
v_call: TRBV7-6
d_call: NA
cdr3_aa: CASSPLQATEQYF
cdr3_nt: TGTGCCAGCAGCCCGCTTCAGGCGACCGAGCAGTACTTC

j_call: TRBJ1-1
clone_size: once
v_call: TRBV10-2
d_call: TRBD1
cdr3_aa: CASSPGGQEPTNTEAFF
cdr3_nt: TGCGCCAGCAGCCCGGGTGGACAGGAGCCTACGAACACTGAAGCTTTCTTT

j_call: TRBJ1-1
clone_size: NA
v_call: TRBV4-1
d_call: TRBD1
cdr3_aa: CASSEQQGVNTEAFF
cdr3_nt: TGCGCCAGCAGCGAACAACAGGGGGTGAACACTGAAGCTTTCTTT

j_call: TRBJ2-5
clone_size: NA
v_call: TRBV11-2
d_call: TRBD2
cdr3_aa: CASSPGWGREETQYF
cdr3_nt: TGTGCCAGCAGCCCCGGGTGGGGGAGGGAAGAGACCCAGTACTTC

j_call: TRBJ1-5
clone_size: NA
v_call: TRBV7-2
d_call: NA
cdr3_aa: CASSAAEATGQPQHF
cdr3_nt: TGTGCCAGCAGCGCCGCAGAGGCCACTGGTCAGCCCCAGCATTTT

j_call: TRBJ2-7
clone_size: NA
v_call: TRBV27
d_call: TRBD1
cdr3_aa: CASSDRDPPYEQYF
cdr3_nt: TGTGCCAGCTCGGACAGGGACCCCCCCTACGAGCAGTACTTC

j_call: TRBJ2-7
clone_size: NA
v_call: TRBV21-1
d_call: NA
cdr3_aa: CASSTSGGNSQEGEQYF
cdr3_nt: TGTGCCAGCAGCACATCAGGAGGGAACTCCCAGGAAGGGGAGCAGTACTTC

j_call: TRBJ1-2
clone_size: NA
v_call: TRBV6-2/TRBV6-3
d_call: NA
cdr3_aa: CASSYSMSTDDYGYTF
cdr3_nt: TGTGCCAGCAGTTACTCGATGTCTACAGACGACTATGGCTACACCTTC

j_call: TRBJ1-1
clone_size: NA
v_call: TRBV6-1
d_call: NA
cdr3_aa: CASSEAAGWNTEAFF
cdr3_nt: TGTGCCAGCAGTGAAGCCGCGGGCTGGAACACTGAAGCTTTCTTT

j_call: TRBJ2-1
clone_size: NA
v_call: TRBV18
d_call: TRBD2
cdr3_aa: CASSRGTSGAYNEQFF
cdr3_nt: TGTGCCAGCTCACGTGGTACTAGCGGGGCCTACAATGAGCAGTTCTTC

j_call: TRBJ2-1
clone_size: NA
v_call: TRBV3-1/TRBV3-2
d_call: TRBD2
cdr3_aa: CASSQNLAGVDGEQFF
cdr3_nt: TGTGCCAGCAGCCAGAACCTAGCGGGGGTTGACGGGGAGCAGTTCTTC

j_call: TRBJ1-2
clone_size: once
v_call: TRBV5-4
d_call: TRBD1
cdr3_aa: CASSPSTDRGQGYTF
cdr3_nt: TGTGCCAGCAGCCCCTCTACCGACAGGGGGCAAGGCTACACCTTC